Reported below is one T cell receptor beta chain. Sequenced by immunoSEQ multiplex PCR; TCRdb stores in-frame clones only, minus some. The sample comprises 55,000 to 65,000 clones, about 93% of which are singletons, and 2% to 3% rests with the top ten. The data stem from a study of T cell changes during pregnancy in multiple sclerosis. The CDR3 loop spans 14 amino acids. Germline CDR1 reads MDHEN; CDR2 reads SYDVKM. The V end lost 2 bases, the J end lost 3 bases, and 8 bases lay between the germline ends. V and J are TRBV28 and TRBJ1-5; D gene unclear. The sample consisted of CD8+ T cells from peripheral blood mononuclear cells, taken in the third trimester of pregnancy. The receptor comes from a female donor with multiple sclerosis, enrolled in a pregnancy study. For the CDR3, the DNA is TGTGCCAGCAGTTTACTAGCGCTCAATCAGCCCCAGCATTTT. Protein sequence: CASSLLALNQPQHF.